These 7 T cell receptor beta chains were sequenced from one sample in a study of shared clonotypes between healthy human individuals. Clones were sequenced by immunoSEQ multiplex PCR, and TCRdb holds only the in-frame ones, with some missing. The sample lists about 2.3 million clones; roughly 93% were seen once. Sequenced material: naive CD4+ T cells from PBMCs. Regarding subset: CD45RA+ positively selected. The receptors originated from a man between 18 and 35 years old in good health. Some clones in this sample may be carry-over from other donors' samples.

The V gene is TRBV29-1, the J gene TRBJ1-2, with D unclear. The CDR3 length is 12 residues. CDR1 is SQVTM and CDR2 is ANQGSEA in the germline V gene. V lost 6 bases to trimming and J lost 6 bases, with 14 bases between them. CDR3 DNA sequence: TGCAGCGTCGGGTCCTCGGCAAATGGCTACACCTTC. Translated: CSVGSSANGYTF.

This clone was seen a single time. The chain joins TRBV7-2 to TRBJ2-6; D is perhaps TRBD1 (6 bases). The germline CDR1 and CDR2 sequences are SGHTA and FQGNSA. CDR3 size: 16 residues. V was pared by 6 bases and J by 0 bases, with 12 bases between. The CDR3 DNA reads TGTGCCAGCAGGAGAACAGGGCTCTCTGGGGCCAACGTCCTGACTTTC. This translates into CASRRTGLSGANVLTF.

V usage is TRBV25-1 and J usage is TRBJ1-1, with 12 bases that match TRBD1. The CDR3 is 16 residues long. V dropped 3 bases and J dropped 8; count of bases not matched to a gene: 10. Germline V lookup: CDR1 MGHDK, CDR2 SYGVNS. CDR3 amino acids: CASSDPGGTGGREAFF. The DNA of the CDR3 is TGTGCCAGCAGTGATCCAGGGGGGACAGGGGGCAGGGAAGCTTTCTTT. Combining the CDR3 with reference TRBV25-1 and TRBJ1-1 gives the whole variable domain EADIYQTPRYLVIGTGKKITLECSQTMGHDKMYWYQQDPGMELHLIHYSYGVNSTEKGDLSSESTVSRIRTEHFPLTLESARPSHTSQYLCASSDPGGTGGREAFFGQGTRLTVV.

The chain links TRBV5-6 to TRBJ2-3; TRBD1 matches at 11 bases. The trim removed 1 base at V and 5 bases at J, leaving 3 bases unmatched. The CDR3 spans 15 residues. In germline, CDR1 is SGHDT, CDR2 YYEEEE. CDR3 coding DNA: TGTGCCAGCAGCTTGCTGGGACAGGGGGAAGATACGCAGTATTTT. Its translation is CASSLLGQGEDTQYF.

The chain recombines TRBV4-1 with TRBJ2-5; 9 bases fit TRBD2. J gave up 5 bases and V 2 bases, and 3 bases lay outside the gene matches. There are 14 residues in the CDR3. Germline CDR1 is MGHRA and CDR2 is YSYEKL. The CDR3 DNA follows: TGCGCCAGCAGCCAAACCGGACTAGCGGAGACCCAGTACTTC. Protein sequence: CASSQTGLAETQYF.

The chain employs TRBV25-1 and TRBJ2-5; possibly TRBD1 or TRBD2 for D (5 bases each). Germline CDR1 is MGHDK and CDR2 is SYGVNS. Trimming cost V 3 bases and J 4 bases, with 15 bases left between them. The CDR3 runs 15 residues. CDR3: CASSDTRGRGETQYF. The DNA of the CDR3 is TGTGCCAGCAGTGACACCCGGGGCCGTGGAGAGACCCAGTACTTC.

The V call is TRBV27, the J call TRBJ1-5; tentative D call: TRBD1 (6 bases). V was trimmed by 3 bases and J by 0 bases, leaving 24 bases between them. The CDR3 sequence is 20 residues long. Germline V CDR1 and CDR2: MNHEY, SMNVEV (reference sequence). The CDR3 region is CASSLKRDIRPPYSNQPQHF. CDR3 in DNA: TGTGCCAGCAGTTTGAAGAGGGACATTCGACCTCCTTATAGCAATCAGCCCCAGCATTTT.